One sample yielded the 8 T cell receptor beta chains listed below, sequenced in a study of human T cells and chemical hapten exposure. TCRdb independently ran MiXCR on the RACE reads; one entry per CDR3 protein. The sample shows tens of thousands of distinct CDR3 sequences, around 10% of them seen only once. Time point in this sample: pre-sensitization, week 0. Treatment in this sample: therapeutic diphenylcyclopropenone sensitization with weekly scalp DPC. The sample consisted of whole blood, taken in connection with sensitization to the hapten diphenylcyclopropenone (DPC). These receptor sequences come from a woman between 35 and 50 years old with alopecia areata. Some clones in this sample may be carry-over from other donors' samples.

The chain couples TRBV2 to TRBJ1-5; 8 nucleotides line up with TRBD1. Trimming at V came to 7 bases and at J to 5 bases, leaving 7 bases not matched to a gene. Germline loops: CDR1 SNHLY, CDR2 FYNNEI. The CDR3 runs to 14 residues. CDR3 DNA: TGTGCCAGCACCCGGGACAGGCAGTATCAGCCCCAGCATTTT. Protein product: CASTRDRQYQPQHF.

The V and J genes are TRBV14 and TRBJ2-3; no clear D. There are 16 residues in the CDR3. V lost 0 bases and J lost 2, with 12 bases in between. In germline, CDR1 is SGHDN, CDR2 FVKESK. The CDR3: CASSQDYWTDTDTQYF. DNA for the CDR3: TGTGCCAGCAGCCAAGATTATTGGACCGACACAGATACGCAGTATTTT.

The V gene is TRBV12-3 or TRBV12-4, the J gene TRBJ2-3, with D perhaps matching TRBD1 or TRBD2 (6 bases each). Trimming cost V 6 bases and J 7 bases, with 17 bases left between them. This CDR3 spans 14 amino acids. The CDR3 sequence is CASSWGGGPHTQYF. CDR3 sequence (DNA): TGTGCCAGCAGCTGGGGTGGGGGGCCGCATACGCAGTATTTT.

In this sample, this clonotype turned up many times. This chain links TRBV4-1 with TRBJ1-4; 10 bases match TRBD1. CDR1 MGHRA and CDR2 YSYEKL come from the germline V gene. The junction had 4 bases not matched to a gene; V was cut back by 1 base and J by 8 bases. The CDR3 has 15 amino acids. Here the CDR3 DNA reads TGCGCCAGCAGCCAAGCGGGACAGGGGAAGGAAAAACTGTTTTTT. This codes for CASSQAGQGKEKLFF.

There are many counts of this clonotype. The V call is TRBV20-1, the J call TRBJ2-3; 7 bases fit TRBD2. The length of the CDR3 is 15 residues. Germline-derived CDR1 and CDR2 are DFQATT and SNEGSKA (reference sequence). Trimming removed 5 bases from V and 0 bases from J; junction bases left unmatched: 8. The CDR3 bases are TGCAGTGCTTTTAGCGGGTGGGGTAGCACAGATACGCAGTATTTT. It is translated as CSAFSGWGSTDTQYF.

This clonotype was detected ten times or more. Here the CDR3 DNA reads TGTGCCAGCAGTTTCTCTGACAGGGAATACTTC. Its protein product is CASSFSDREYF. The genes are TRBV12-3 or TRBV12-4 and TRBJ2-7, with 7 positions matching TRBD1. V gave up 3 bases and J gave up 13 bases; unmatched junction bases: 6. This CDR3 spans 11 amino acids.

This clonotype was seen a handful of times. The rearrangement joins TRBV20-1 to TRBJ1-2, with D unclear. The CDR3 is made up of 13 amino acids. V lost 0 bases, J lost 0 bases, and 5 bases lay in between. Germline V gives CDR1 DFQATT, CDR2 SNEGSKA (reference sequence). CDR3 amino acids: CSARELSNYGYTF. In DNA, the CDR3 is TGCAGTGCTAGAGAGCTCTCTAACTATGGCTACACCTTC.

At least ten counts were recorded for this clonotype. V and J are TRBV7-2 and TRBJ2-3, with D unclear. V was shortened by 6 bases and J by 4 bases, with 11 bases between the two germline ends. The germline V gene encodes CDR1 SGHTA and CDR2 FQGNSA. CDR3 size: 13 residues. The CDR3 DNA reads TGTGCCAGCAGTCACAACAAGGCAGATACGCAGTATTTT. Its translation: CASSHNKADTQYF.